The clone carrying this TCR beta chain has a handful of counts. The data derive from a study of T cells in Graves' hyperthyroidism and ophthalmopathy. It was RNA transcripts that yielded the amplified TCR beta CDR3 regions. RT-PCR in the first round (using the HTBI primer set) targeted the TCR CDR3. TCRdb itself ran the multiplex PCR reads through MiXCR, one entry per CDR3 protein. The top ten clones hold over 11% of a sample with 450,000 to 600,000 distinct CDR3 sequences, about 15% of them seen once. The CDR3 contains 12 residues. CDR1 is LNHDA, CDR2 SQIVND, per germline (reference sequence). V dropped 1 base and J dropped 7 bases, with 8 bases sitting between them.

This receptor was identified in a woman aged 40 to 55 with Graves' hyperthyroidism. The chain joins TRBV19 to TRBJ2-7; no firm D call. What was sequenced was blood. CDR3 loop: CASSIAGLEQYF. The CDR3 DNA follows: TGTGCCAGTAGTATAGCTGGGTTGGAGCAGTACTTC.